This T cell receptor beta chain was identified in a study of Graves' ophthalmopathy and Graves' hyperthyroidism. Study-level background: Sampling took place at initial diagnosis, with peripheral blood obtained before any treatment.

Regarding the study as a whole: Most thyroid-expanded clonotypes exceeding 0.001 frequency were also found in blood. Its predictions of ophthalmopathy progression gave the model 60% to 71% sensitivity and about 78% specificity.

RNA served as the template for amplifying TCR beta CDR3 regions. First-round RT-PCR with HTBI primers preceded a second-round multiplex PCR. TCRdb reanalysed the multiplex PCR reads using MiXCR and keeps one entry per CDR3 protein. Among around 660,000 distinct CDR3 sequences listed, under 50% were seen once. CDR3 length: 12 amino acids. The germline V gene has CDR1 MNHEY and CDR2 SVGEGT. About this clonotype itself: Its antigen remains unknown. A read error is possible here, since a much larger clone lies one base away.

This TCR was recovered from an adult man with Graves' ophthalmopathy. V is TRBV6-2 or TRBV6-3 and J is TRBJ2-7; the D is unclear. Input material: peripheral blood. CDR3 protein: CASSIANYEQHF. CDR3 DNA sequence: TGTGCCAGCTCCATTGCTAACTACGAGCAGCACTTC.